Given below is one T cell receptor (beta chain) in context. Its target is unknown. All of the isolated RNA was reverse transcribed, so expressed TCRB transcripts were sequenced. This table comes from immunoSEQ multiplex PCR, and its TCRdb copy is limited to in-frame clones, with some not included. Of a few hundred thousand clones in the sample, about 18% were seen once. Purity exceeding 95% was reached by all sorted populations. The source of the sample is a study of beta chain features in type 1 diabetes. Overall study results and limits: Moderate yet significant TCRB CDR3 shortening was seen in Type 1 diabetes patients in all four CD4+ subsets. Naive, central memory and regulatory TCRB repertoires appeared more similar among patients than healthy donors.

Germline values: CDR1 MGHRA, CDR2 YSYEKL. The V segment lost 0 bases and the J segment 7 bases; nucleotides outside the gene matches: 20. This CDR3 region has 19 residues. V is TRBV4-1 and J is TRBJ1-2, with 7 nucleotides matching TRBD1. Sequenced input: naive CD4+ T cells from blood. The receptor was isolated from a woman between 18 and 29 years old in good health. CDR3 sequence: CASSQEDGWELNRGFGYTF. The CDR3 DNA is TGCGCCAGCAGCCAAGAGGATGGGTGGGAACTGAACAGGGGCTTTGGCTACACCTTC.